These T cell receptor beta chains were read from a single sample in a study of blood T cell repertoires in COVID-19. Only in-frame clones appear in the TCRdb table, and some are missing; sequencing was by immunoSEQ multiplex PCR. The sample lists 350,000 or so clones, around nine tenths seen once, with about 0.94% in the top ten. Input material: PBMCs or T cells enriched from blood (not recorded which). The source is a woman aged 25-40 years who had been exposed to COVID-19. The CDR3 runs from the conserved cysteine through the conserved F or W. D genes are given only for firm matches. Rows may omit the clone size; those that give it use once, few, many or a size class.

D: TRBD1
J: TRBJ2-3
length: 14
size: -
V: TRBV9
CDR3: CASSVDSGTGTQYF
DNA: TGTGCCAGCAGCGTAGATTCCGGGACAGGTACGCAGTATTTT

D: -
J: TRBJ1-5
length: 15
size: -
V: TRBV6-2/TRBV6-3
CDR3: CASSYSETLNQPQHF
DNA: TGTGCCAGCAGTTACTCAGAGACTCTCAATCAGCCCCAGCATTTT

D: TRBD2
J: TRBJ2-3
length: 15
size: -
V: TRBV7-9
CDR3: CASSLGTSGTDTQYF
DNA: TGTGCCAGCAGCTTAGGGACTAGCGGCACAGATACGCAGTATTTT

D: TRBD2
J: TRBJ2-1
length: 15
size: -
V: TRBV3-1/TRBV3-2
CDR3: CASSLGGGSYNEQFF
DNA: TGTGCCAGCAGCCTGGGGGGGGGCTCCTACAATGAGCAGTTCTTC

D: -
J: TRBJ1-1
length: 14
size: -
V: TRBV6-5
CDR3: CASSQSQGGTEAFF
DNA: TGTGCCAGCAGCCAATCACAGGGTGGCACTGAAGCTTTCTTT

D: -
J: TRBJ2-7
length: 12
size: few
V: TRBV11-3
CDR3: CASSLDPSEQYF
DNA: TGTGCCAGCAGCTTAGACCCCAGCGAGCAGTACTTC

D: -
J: TRBJ2-2
length: 16
size: -
V: TRBV2
CDR3: CASSEETPANTGELFF
DNA: TGTGCCAGCAGTGAAGAGACTCCAGCGAACACCGGGGAGCTGTTTTTT

D: -
J: TRBJ1-6
length: 16
size: -
V: TRBV7-9
CDR3: CASSSWQGLDNSPLHF
DNA: TGTGCCAGCAGCTCCTGGCAGGGGCTTGATAATTCACCCCTCCACTTT

D: TRBD1
J: TRBJ1-1
length: 14
size: -
V: TRBV18
CDR3: CASSPETGGTEAFF
DNA: TGTGCCAGCTCCCCGGAGACAGGGGGAACTGAAGCTTTCTTT

D: -
J: TRBJ2-7
length: 15
size: -
V: TRBV19
CDR3: CASRSGGSDRYEQYF
DNA: TGTGCCAGTAGGTCTGGGGGCTCCGACCGATACGAGCAGTACTTC

D: TRBD2
J: TRBJ2-1
length: 14
size: -
V: TRBV27
CDR3: CASRTSGSANEQFF
DNA: TGTGCCAGCCGCACTAGCGGTTCTGCCAATGAGCAGTTCTTC

D: -
J: TRBJ2-2
length: 14
size: few
V: TRBV6-5
CDR3: CASTTETNTGELFF
DNA: TGTGCCAGCACTACGGAGACGAACACCGGGGAGCTGTTTTTT

D: TRBD1
J: TRBJ2-1
length: 16
size: -
V: TRBV29-1
CDR3: CSVDFVGQGDFGEQFF
DNA: TGCAGCGTTGATTTTGTAGGGCAGGGGGATTTCGGTGAGCAGTTCTTC

D: TRBD1
J: TRBJ1-5
length: 15
size: -
V: TRBV30
CDR3: CAWRRTGAVNQPQHF
DNA: TGTGCCTGGAGACGGACAGGGGCCGTCAATCAGCCCCAGCATTTT

D: -
J: TRBJ2-1
length: 15
size: few
V: TRBV6-4
CDR3: CASSAGRQSYNEQFF
DNA: TGTGCCAGCTCTGCTGGGAGGCAGTCCTACAATGAGCAGTTCTTC

D: -
J: TRBJ1-5
length: 14
size: -
V: TRBV25-1
CDR3: CASSPTGGNQPQHF
DNA: TGTGCCAGCAGTCCGACAGGTGGCAATCAGCCCCAGCATTTT

D: -
J: TRBJ1-4
length: 15
size: -
V: TRBV24-1
CDR3: CATSGGQATNEKLFF
DNA: TGTGCCACCAGTGGTGGACAAGCAACTAATGAAAAACTGTTTTTT

D: TRBD2
J: TRBJ2-5
length: 13
size: -
V: TRBV28
CDR3: CASSPGGQETQYF
DNA: TGTGCCAGCAGCCCGGGGGGTCAAGAGACCCAGTACTTC

D: -
J: TRBJ2-3
length: 14
size: -
V: TRBV28
CDR3: CASDPRGPTDTQYF
DNA: TGTGCCAGCGACCCCCGGGGTCCTACAGATACGCAGTATTTT

D: -
J: TRBJ1-1
length: 13
size: -
V: TRBV6-4
CDR3: CASSDSLNTEAFF
DNA: TGTGCCAGCAGTGACTCCCTTAACACTGAAGCTTTCTTT

D: TRBD1
J: TRBJ2-1
length: 16
size: once
V: TRBV10-1
CDR3: CASSDGATGGHNEQFF
DNA: TGCGCCAGCAGTGATGGAGCGACAGGGGGCCACAATGAGCAGTTCTTC

D: TRBD1
J: TRBJ1-1
length: 13
size: -
V: TRBV5-8
CDR3: CASSLDRGTEAFF
DNA: TGTGCCAGCAGCTTAGACAGGGGGACTGAAGCTTTCTTT

D: TRBD1
J: TRBJ2-7
length: 14
size: -
V: TRBV30
CDR3: CAWSTDRVAYEQYF
DNA: TGTGCCTGGAGCACAGACAGGGTAGCCTACGAGCAGTACTTC

D: TRBD2
J: TRBJ2-1
length: 14
size: -
V: TRBV5-1
CDR3: CASSPPQSGRGQFF
DNA: TGCGCCAGCAGCCCGCCCCAGAGCGGGAGGGGGCAGTTCTTC

D: -
J: TRBJ2-2
length: 16
size: -
V: TRBV7-7
CDR3: CASSLAPTSFTGELFF
DNA: TGTGCTAGCAGCTTAGCCCCGACTAGTTTCACCGGGGAGCTGTTTTTT

D: -
J: TRBJ2-1
length: 19
size: -
V: TRBV7-6
CDR3: CASSLVVPPPVSGYNEQFF
DNA: TGTGCCAGCAGCTTAGTGGTTCCCCCCCCGGTCAGCGGATACAATGAGCAGTTCTTC

D: TRBD2
J: TRBJ2-1
length: 15
size: -
V: TRBV5-6
CDR3: CASSLGTSSRFEQFF
DNA: TGTGCCAGCAGCTTAGGGACTAGCTCACGGTTTGAGCAGTTCTTC

D: TRBD1
J: TRBJ1-5
length: 19
size: -
V: TRBV27
CDR3: CATQPAGDRGRLWYQPQHF
DNA: TGTGCCACCCAACCGGCAGGGGACAGGGGGAGGTTGTGGTATCAGCCCCAGCATTTT

D: -
J: TRBJ2-7
length: 15
size: -
V: TRBV15
CDR3: CATSRERNPSWEQYF
DNA: TGTGCCACCAGCAGAGAGCGGAACCCGTCCTGGGAGCAGTACTTC

D: TRBD2
J: TRBJ2-2
length: 16
size: -
V: TRBV3-1/TRBV3-2
CDR3: CASSQGASLAGGELFF
DNA: TGTGCCAGCAGCCAAGGGGCTAGCTTAGCGGGCGGGGAGCTGTTTTTT

D: -
J: TRBJ1-3
length: 14
size: -
V: TRBV19
CDR3: CASSPEGMKWTIYF
DNA: TGTGCCAGTAGTCCCGAGGGCATGAAGTGGACCATATATTTT

D: -
J: TRBJ1-5
length: 14
size: -
V: TRBV28
CDR3: CASTLFQGNQPQHF
DNA: TGTGCCAGCACCTTATTTCAGGGCAATCAGCCCCAGCATTTT

D: -
J: TRBJ1-5
length: 15
size: -
V: TRBV15
CDR3: CATSRDFGGDWPQHF
DNA: TGTGCCACCAGCAGAGATTTCGGGGGGGACTGGCCCCAGCATTTT

D: -
J: TRBJ2-3
length: 17
size: -
V: TRBV3-1/TRBV3-2
CDR3: CASSQASRTDYTDTQYF
DNA: TGTGCCAGCAGCCAAGCATCCCGGACAGATTACACAGATACGCAGTATTTT

D: -
J: TRBJ2-1
length: 11
size: -
V: TRBV5-1
CDR3: CASILGAIQFF
DNA: TGCGCCAGCATCTTGGGCGCTATTCAGTTCTTC

D: -
J: TRBJ2-7
length: 15
size: -
V: TRBV7-3
CDR3: CASSPRAARAYEQYF
DNA: TGTGCCAGCAGCCCAAGGGCAGCGAGGGCTTACGAGCAGTACTTC

D: TRBD2
J: TRBJ2-3
length: 16
size: -
V: TRBV10-1
CDR3: CASTITSDSPGNTQYF
DNA: TGCGCCAGCACCATAACTAGCGACTCCCCTGGAAATACGCAGTATTTT

D: -
J: TRBJ2-1
length: 14
size: -
V: TRBV9
CDR3: CASSARESFNEQFF
DNA: TGTGCCAGCAGCGCTCGGGAGAGCTTCAATGAGCAGTTCTTC

D: -
J: TRBJ2-1
length: 14
size: -
V: TRBV19
CDR3: CASKGGAHYNEQFF
DNA: TGTGCCAGTAAAGGAGGGGCACACTACAATGAGCAGTTCTTC

D: TRBD1
J: TRBJ2-3
length: 17
size: -
V: TRBV19
CDR3: CASSLQGADYLHYTQYF
DNA: TGTGCCAGTAGTCTCCAGGGGGCGGACTATTTGCACTATACGCAGTATTTT

D: TRBD1
J: TRBJ2-7
length: 14
size: -
V: TRBV19
CDR3: CASRRRTGNYEQYF
DNA: TGTGCCAGTAGGCGACGGACAGGGAACTACGAGCAGTACTTC

D: -
J: TRBJ2-2
length: 14
size: -
V: TRBV2
CDR3: CASSSTGNTGELFF
DNA: TGTGCCAGCAGTTCGACAGGGAACACCGGGGAGCTGTTTTTT

D: TRBD2
J: TRBJ2-7
length: 14
size: -
V: TRBV7-6
CDR3: CASSFSGSFNEQYF
DNA: TGTGCCAGCAGCTTTAGCGGGAGTTTCAACGAGCAGTACTTC

D: TRBD1
J: TRBJ2-6
length: 19
size: -
V: TRBV3-1/TRBV3-2
CDR3: CASSQPRQGALRRANVLTF
DNA: TGTGCCAGCAGCCAACCGAGACAGGGAGCCCTGAGGAGGGCCAACGTCCTGACTTTC

D: TRBD1
J: TRBJ2-3
length: 15
size: -
V: TRBV7-9
CDR3: CASSSGTGEADTQYF
DNA: TGTGCCAGCAGCTCCGGGACAGGGGAGGCGGATACGCAGTATTTT

D: TRBD1
J: TRBJ1-1
length: 15
size: -
V: TRBV5-1
CDR3: CASSLRDRDNTEAFF
DNA: TGCGCCAGCAGCCTCCGGGACAGGGATAATACTGAAGCTTTCTTT

D: TRBD1
J: TRBJ1-4
length: 15
size: -
V: TRBV5-1
CDR3: CASSESGTGGEKLFF
DNA: TGCGCCAGCAGCGAGTCCGGGACAGGGGGGGAAAAACTGTTTTTT

D: -
J: TRBJ1-1
length: 15
size: -
V: TRBV14
CDR3: CASSQAGGGVVEAFF
DNA: TGTGCCAGCAGCCAGGCCGGGGGGGGAGTTGTTGAAGCTTTCTTT

D: -
J: TRBJ1-6
length: 13
size: -
V: TRBV2
CDR3: CASSIEHDSPLHF
DNA: TGTGCCAGCAGTATAGAGCATGATTCACCCCTCCACTTT

D: -
J: TRBJ1-1
length: 15
size: -
V: TRBV11-2
CDR3: CASSSQGEGNTEAFF
DNA: TGTGCCAGCAGCTCCCAAGGGGAGGGGAACACTGAAGCTTTCTTT

D: -
J: TRBJ2-3
length: 14
size: -
V: TRBV7-9
CDR3: CASSPRDTTDTQYF
DNA: TGTGCCAGCAGCCCGAGAGACACTACAGATACGCAGTATTTT

D: -
J: TRBJ1-1
length: 15
size: -
V: TRBV7-9
CDR3: CASSPGQSMGTEAFF
DNA: TGTGCCAGCAGCCCTGGACAGAGCATGGGCACTGAAGCTTTCTTT